This T cell receptor (beta chain) derives from a study of blood T cell repertoires in COVID-19. Germline assignment: CDR1 SGHDT and CDR2 YYEEEE. The CDR3 sequence is 17 residues long. V trimming: 4 bases; J trimming: 0 bases; junction bases outside the gene matches: 7. The data were produced by immunoSEQ multiplex PCR, yet TCRdb's version contains in-frame clones alone and is incomplete. The data hold 140,000 or so clones, with approximately 84% observed a single time. The chain recombines TRBV5-6 with TRBJ1-4; 9 bases are a match to TRBD1. The receptor's source is a human donor in a cohort sampled during active COVID-19. Sequencing used peripheral blood. CDR3 DNA: TGTGCCAGCAGCGCCGGACAGGGGAAGGCAACTAATGAAAAACTGTTTTTT. It specifies CASSAGQGKATNEKLFF.